This T cell receptor beta chain originates from a study of T cells expressing NK-cell markers. TCRdb reworked the 5' RACE reads into one entry per CDR3 protein, no DNA. The ten most abundant clones cover around 5.2% of a sample with 350,000 to 450,000 distinct CDR3 sequences. The source is a man aged 18 to 69 in good health. The sequencing input was blood T cells: a sorted CD56 or NKG2C T cell subset, CD4+ or CD8+ T cells, or bulk PBMC T cells (not recorded which).

CDR3 protein: CASSLARREETQYF. The chain carries TRBV5-1 and TRBJ2-5; as DNA is missing, the TRBD1 call by TCRdb cannot be tested. This CDR3 spans 14 amino acids. Germline loops: CDR1 SGHRS, CDR2 YFSETQ.